Below, one TCR beta chain is given with its context. The PCR was carried out with 60 Vbeta primers and 13 Jbeta primers. The assay was immunoSEQ multiplex PCR, and TCRdb's table has in-frame clones only and misses some. The table counts some 75,000 clones; roughly 7.4% lies in the top ten. The CDR3 loop spans 13 amino acids. Deletions cut 4 bases from V and 4 bases from J, with 8 bases between. Germline-derived CDR1 and CDR2 are SEHNR and FQNEAQ (reference sequence). The entry originates in a study of cytomegalovirus exposure and HLA in healthy donors. Material: PBMCs. The genes are TRBV7-9 and TRBJ2-4; D is possibly TRBD1 (5 bases). The receptor comes from a female donor in good health and CMV-seropositive. CDR3 in amino acids: CASSSDTKNIQYF. CDR3 in DNA: TGTGCCAGCAGCTCGGACACTAAAAACATTCAGTACTTC.